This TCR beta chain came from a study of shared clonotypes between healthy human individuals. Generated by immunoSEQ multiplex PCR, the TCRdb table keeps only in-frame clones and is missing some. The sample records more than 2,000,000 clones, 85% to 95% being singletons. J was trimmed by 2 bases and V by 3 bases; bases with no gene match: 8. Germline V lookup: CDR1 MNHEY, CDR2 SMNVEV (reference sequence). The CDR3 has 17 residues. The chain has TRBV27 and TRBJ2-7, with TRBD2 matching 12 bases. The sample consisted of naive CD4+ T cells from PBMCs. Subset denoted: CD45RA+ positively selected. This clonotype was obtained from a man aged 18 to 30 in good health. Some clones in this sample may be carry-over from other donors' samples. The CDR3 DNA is TGTGCCAGCAGTTTCCTTCCCTCTAGCGGGAGGGCCTACGAGCAGTACTTC. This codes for CASSFLPSSGRAYEQYF.